This T cell receptor (beta chain) was recorded in a study of blood T cells in healthy people across ages. V lost 4 bases to trimming and J lost 0 bases; unmatched junction nucleotides: 5. The CDR3 has 15 residues. Germline V gene data show CDR1 as SGHRS and CDR2 as YFSETQ. This clonotype has just a few counts. Together with a sample-barcoded 5' primer, a J-beta primer mix was included in a second PCR lasting roughly 6 to 12 cycles. One entry per CDR3 protein, called by TCRdb with MiXCR from the 5' RACE reads. The sample lists over a million distinct CDR3 sequences, roughly 43% occurring once. The clonotype was recovered from a woman younger than 35 in good health. Sequenced sample: blood. The chain carries TRBV5-1 and TRBJ2-3; TRBD1 aligns across 7 bases. DNA for the CDR3: TGCGCCAGCAGCGAGGGACAGCCTAGCACAGATACGCAGTATTTT. The encoded protein is CASSEGQPSTDTQYF.